Listed below are T cell receptor beta chains from one sample, sequenced in a study of T cell responses to AZD1222 COVID-19 vaccine. Sequencing used immunoSEQ multiplex PCR; TCRdb keeps in-frame clones, though not all of them. There are 97,000 or so clones in the sample; almost 85% occur only once, and over 15% lies in the top ten. The specimen was peripheral blood, collected on day 0 of AZD1222 vaccination. Source of these receptors: an adult in good health. The CDR3 runs from the conserved cysteine through the conserved F or W. D genes are given only for firm matches. Clone size is shown for a subset of rows, as once, few, many or a class of expanded clone.

TRBV14	-	-	TRBJ1-1	CASSQDWTAEAFF	TGTGCCAGCAGCCAAGACTGGACAGCCGAAGCTTTCTTT
TRBV6-2/TRBV6-3	-	-	TRBJ1-5	CASSPPRAASNQPQHF	TGTGCCAGCAGTCCACCTAGGGCAGCTAGCAATCAGCCCCAGCATTTT
TRBV7-2	TRBD2	-	TRBJ2-7	CASSFGTSGGSKSYEQYF	TGTGCCAGCAGCTTCGGGACTAGCGGGGGTTCAAAATCCTACGAGCAGTACTTC
TRBV18	-	once	TRBJ2-2	CASSPQVPSNTGELFF	TGTGCCAGCTCACCACAGGTGCCCTCGAACACCGGGGAGCTGTTTTTT
TRBV7-9	TRBD1	-	TRBJ2-2	CASSWTGKNTGELFF	TGTGCCAGCAGCTGGACAGGGAAGAACACCGGGGAGCTGTTTTTT
TRBV6-2/TRBV6-3	TRBD2	-	TRBJ2-1	CASSSPLAGHYNEQFF	TGTGCCAGCAGTTCTCCTCTAGCGGGCCATTACAATGAGCAGTTCTTC
TRBV5-1	TRBD1	-	TRBJ2-1	CASRPTGVRYNEQFF	TGCGCCAGCAGACCTACAGGGGTTCGATACAATGAGCAGTTCTTC
TRBV11-2	TRBD2	-	TRBJ2-1	CASSLVKGLVNANEQFF	TGTGCCAGCAGCTTAGTAAAGGGACTAGTAAATGCCAATGAGCAGTTCTTC
TRBV9	TRBD2	-	TRBJ2-1	CASSVTGGSSYNEQFF	TGTGCCAGCAGCGTGACGGGGGGGAGCTCCTACAATGAGCAGTTCTTC
TRBV24-1	-	-	TRBJ1-1	CATSAPGLSNTEAFF	TGTGCCACCAGTGCCCCGGGACTTTCCAACACTGAAGCTTTCTTT
TRBV9	-	once	TRBJ2-2	CASSVTSGYDTGELFF	TGTGCCAGCAGCGTAACCTCGGGGTACGACACCGGGGAGCTGTTTTTT
TRBV27	TRBD1	-	TRBJ1-1	CASSYRGLVNTEAFF	TGTGCCAGCAGTTACAGGGGTTTGGTAAACACTGAAGCTTTCTTT
TRBV11-2	-	-	TRBJ2-7	CASSLSDTAYEQYF	TGTGCCAGCAGCTTATCGGACACCGCCTACGAGCAGTACTTC
TRBV29-1	-	-	TRBJ2-5	CSVELARETQYF	TGCAGCGTTGAGTTAGCTCGGGAGACCCAGTACTTC
TRBV19	-	-	TRBJ1-1	CASSIDLIRNTEAFF	TGTGCCAGTAGTATAGATCTAATCAGAAACACTGAAGCTTTCTTT
TRBV4-1	TRBD2	-	TRBJ2-3	CASSQESSGRGDTQYF	TGCGCCAGCAGCCAAGAGTCTAGCGGGAGGGGAGATACGCAGTATTTT
TRBV28	-	-	TRBJ2-3	CASSFGEITDTQYF	TGTGCCAGCAGTTTTGGAGAAATCACAGATACGCAGTATTTT
TRBV27	-	-	TRBJ2-1	CASRLGGSGNYNEQFF	TGTGCCAGCAGGCTAGGGGGTAGCGGAAACTACAATGAGCAGTTCTTC
TRBV24-1	-	few	TRBJ2-3	CATSGGGPALRTDTQYF	TGTGCCACCAGTGGGGGGGGGCCTGCCTTACGCACAGATACGCAGTATTTT
TRBV6-2/TRBV6-3	-	few	TRBJ1-2	CASSYPKAGISNYGYTF	TGTGCCAGCAGTTACCCAAAAGCCGGAATTTCTAACTATGGCTACACCTTC
TRBV12-3/TRBV12-4	-	-	TRBJ1-1	CASSLPGTEAFF	TGTGCCAGCAGTCTCCCGGGGACTGAAGCTTTCTTT
TRBV24-1	-	-	TRBJ2-7	CATSNRDEQYF	TGTGCCACCAGTAACAGGGACGAGCAGTACTTC
TRBV7-9	TRBD2	-	TRBJ2-2	CATRLAGPNTGELFF	TGTGCCACTAGGCTAGCGGGACCGAACACCGGGGAGCTGTTTTTT
TRBV5-1	TRBD1	-	TRBJ1-1	CASSGAQGGNTEAFF	TGCGCCAGCAGCGGTGCACAGGGGGGGAACACTGAAGCTTTCTTT
TRBV6-2/TRBV6-3	-	-	TRBJ1-6	CASSSRDYNSPLHF	TGTGCCAGCAGTAGCAGAGACTATAATTCACCCCTCCACTTT
TRBV11-3	TRBD2	-	TRBJ2-7	CASSSKRLARLSRTYEQYF	TGTGCCAGCAGCTCGAAGCGACTAGCCCGTTTATCCCGGACCTACGAGCAGTACTTC
TRBV6-4	-	-	TRBJ1-5	CASSEQDSNQPQHF	TGTGCCAGCAGTGAACAGGATAGCAATCAGCCCCAGCATTTT
TRBV4-1	-	-	TRBJ1-2	CASSSIGAVLAF	TGCGCCAGCAGCTCCATAGGGGCGGTATTGGCCTTC
TRBV19	-	-	TRBJ1-5	CASSMEGVGGDSNQPQHF	TGTGCCAGTAGTATGGAGGGTGTTGGGGGCGATAGCAATCAGCCCCAGCATTTT
TRBV29-1	-	-	TRBJ2-7	CSVGARLSYEQYF	TGCAGCGTGGGCGCGCGCCTCTCCTACGAGCAGTACTTC
TRBV6-5	-	-	TRBJ1-1	CASIGQNTEAFF	TGTGCCAGCATCGGACAGAACACTGAAGCTTTCTTT
TRBV19	-	-	TRBJ1-5	CASSISTGVGQPQHF	TGTGCCAGTAGTATCTCTACCGGGGTTGGTCAGCCCCAGCATTTT
TRBV2	-	-	TRBJ1-1	CASSVRWGWGNTEAFF	TGTGCCAGCAGTGTAAGGTGGGGCTGGGGGAACACTGAAGCTTTCTTT
TRBV6-5	-	-	TRBJ1-2	CASSPRRIHGYTF	TGTGCCAGCAGCCCAAGACGAATTCATGGCTACACCTTC
TRBV28	-	-	TRBJ1-2	CASRASAGFQRHGYTF	TGTGCCAGCAGGGCTTCGGCGGGATTTCAACGGCATGGCTACACCTTC
TRBV13	TRBD1	-	TRBJ2-3	CASSSPLSRDRGRTDTQYF	TGTGCCAGCAGCTCCCCCCTTTCCCGGGACAGGGGGCGGACAGATACGCAGTATTTT
TRBV27	TRBD1	-	TRBJ1-5	CASSSQTGVEQPQHF	TGTGCCAGCAGTTCACAGACAGGGGTGGAACAGCCCCAGCATTTT